This T cell receptor (beta chain) was sequenced during a study of cytomegalovirus exposure and HLA in healthy donors. General study points: Clonal expansion was found to be greater in HLA-associated TCR beta chains than in equally common others in a later analysis.

Concerning this clone itself: Its antigen is unidentified.

This PCR relied on a set of 60 Vbeta primers and 13 Jbeta primers. Profiling relied on immunoSEQ multiplex PCR, and the TCRdb table lists in-frame clones only, not all of them. The sample holds roughly 80,000 clones; 77% are singletons and the top ten take around 3.2%. V was shortened by 4 bases and J by 8 bases, with 13 bases between the two germline ends. Germline CDR1 is SGHDT and CDR2 is YYEEEE. This CDR3 is built from 13 residues. The chain links TRBV5-6 to TRBJ1-5; possible D gene TRBD1, 5 bases. Sequencing used PBMCs. This receptor was obtained from a man aged 45-65 years in good health and CMV-seropositive. CDR3 coding DNA: TGTGCCAGCAGCCTCTCCAGGGCTGAGCCCCAGCATTTT. Translation: CASSLSRAEPQHF.